These 10 T cell receptor beta chains were all obtained from the same sample, sequenced in a study of T cells expressing NK-cell markers. TCRdb re-called the 5' RACE reads and catalogs CDR3 proteins one per entry, DNA excluded. The table for this sample gives 500,000 to 700,000 distinct CDR3 sequences. Sequenced input: blood T cells: a sorted CD56 or NKG2C T cell subset, CD4+ or CD8+ T cells, or bulk PBMC T cells (not recorded which). The receptors were sampled from a man aged 18 to 30 in good health.

The chain carries TRBV6-5 and TRBJ2-3. CDR1 MNHEY and CDR2 SVGAGI come from the germline V gene. This CDR3 has 11 residues. The CDR3 here is CASSEMDTQYF.

The V call is TRBV6-1, the J call TRBJ2-7; TCRdb picks TRBD1, but there is no DNA to check that call. The CDR3 length is 15 residues. Germline loops: CDR1 MNHNS, CDR2 SASEGT. The CDR3 sequence: CASTSSPGGAYEQYF.

The chain has TRBV29-1 and TRBJ2-1; TCRdb's assignment of TRBD2 cannot be checked, as there is no DNA. Germline values: CDR1 SQVTM, CDR2 ANQGSEA. The CDR3 runs to 14 residues. The CDR3 loop is CSAPVSSGVNEQFF.

The J gene is TRBJ1-1, the V gene TRBV11-3. This CDR3 comprises 13 residues. Germline V gene lookup returns CDR1 SGHNT and CDR2 YENEEA. CDR3 loop: CASSFAWGTEAFF.

V gene TRBV5-1 combines with J gene TRBJ2-4. There are 15 residues in the CDR3. CDR1 and CDR2 (germline): SGHRS, YFSETQ. The chain's CDR3 is CASSYPGATKNIQYF.

The CDR3 spells CASVLRRSLQETQYF. This chain connects TRBV12-5 to TRBJ2-5. The CDR3 is 15 amino acids. Germline assignment: CDR1 LGHNT and CDR2 FRNRAP.

J is TRBJ1-2 and V is TRBV5-1; as DNA is missing, the TRBD1 call by TCRdb cannot be tested. Germline CDR1 and CDR2: SGHRS and YFSETQ. CDR3 length: 13 amino acids. The CDR3 sequence is CASQPGQRTGYTF.

This chain connects TRBV5-1 to TRBJ2-3; no DNA is available, so the TRBD1 call from TCRdb remains unchecked. This CDR3 is 16 amino acids long. Germline lookup yields CDR1 SGHRS and CDR2 YFSETQ. The CDR3 spells CASSLAGGQSTDTQYF.

The chain joins TRBV5-1 to TRBJ2-5; TCRdb picks TRBD2, but there is no DNA to check that call. Germline CDR1 and CDR2: SGHRS and YFSETQ. This CDR3 comprises 15 residues. CDR3 sequence: CASSLEGTSRETQYF. The entire variable domain, with the rest obtained from reference TRBV5-1 and TRBJ2-5, is as follows: KAGVTQTPRYLIKTRGQQVTLSCSPISGHRSVSWYQQTPGQGLQFLFEYFSETQRNKGNFPGRFSGRQFSNSRSEMNVSTLELGDSALYLCASSLEGTSRETQYFGPGTRLLVL.

The gene calls are TRBV5-1 and TRBJ1-2. Germline V CDR1 and CDR2: SGHRS, YFSETQ. The CDR3 is made up of 16 amino acids. CDR3 in amino acids: CASSSIRQGRNYGYTF. Combining the CDR3 with reference TRBV5-1 and TRBJ1-2 gives the whole variable domain KAGVTQTPRYLIKTRGQQVTLSCSPISGHRSVSWYQQTPGQGLQFLFEYFSETQRNKGNFPGRFSGRQFSNSRSEMNVSTLELGDSALYLCASSSIRQGRNYGYTFGSGTRLTVV.